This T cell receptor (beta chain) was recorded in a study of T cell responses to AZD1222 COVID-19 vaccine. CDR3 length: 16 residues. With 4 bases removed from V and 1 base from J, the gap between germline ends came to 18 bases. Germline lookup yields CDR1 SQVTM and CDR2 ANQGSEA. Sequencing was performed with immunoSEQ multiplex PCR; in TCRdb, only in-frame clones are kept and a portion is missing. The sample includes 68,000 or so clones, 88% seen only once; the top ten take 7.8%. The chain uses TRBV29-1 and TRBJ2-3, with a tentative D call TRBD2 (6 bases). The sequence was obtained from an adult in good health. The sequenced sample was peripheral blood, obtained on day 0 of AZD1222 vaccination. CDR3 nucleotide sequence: TGCAGCGTTGGCAGCTTGGCGGGGAGCCGCACAGATACGCAGTATTTT. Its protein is CSVGSLAGSRTDTQYF.